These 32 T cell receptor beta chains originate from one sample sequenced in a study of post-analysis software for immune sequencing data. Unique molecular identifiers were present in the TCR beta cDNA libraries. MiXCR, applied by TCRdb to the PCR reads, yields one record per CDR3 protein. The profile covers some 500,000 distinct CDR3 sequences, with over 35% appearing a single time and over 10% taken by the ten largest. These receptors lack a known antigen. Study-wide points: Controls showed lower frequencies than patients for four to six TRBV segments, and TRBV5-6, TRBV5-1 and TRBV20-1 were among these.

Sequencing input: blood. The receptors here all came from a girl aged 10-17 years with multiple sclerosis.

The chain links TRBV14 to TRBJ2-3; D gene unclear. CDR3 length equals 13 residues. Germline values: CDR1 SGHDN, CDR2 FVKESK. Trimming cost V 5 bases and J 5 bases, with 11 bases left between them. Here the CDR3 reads CASSAIMRDTQYF. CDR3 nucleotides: TGTGCCAGCAGCGCAATTATGCGAGATACGCAGTATTTT.

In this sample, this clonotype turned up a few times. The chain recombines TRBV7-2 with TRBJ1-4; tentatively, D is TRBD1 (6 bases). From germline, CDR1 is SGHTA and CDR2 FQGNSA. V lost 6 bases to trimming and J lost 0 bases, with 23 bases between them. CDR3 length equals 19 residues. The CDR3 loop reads CASSGRKGTGFATNEKLFF. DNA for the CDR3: TGTGCCAGCAGTGGGAGGAAAGGAACAGGGTTTGCAACTAATGAAAAACTGTTTTTT.

The CDR3 region has the DNA TGTGCCAGCTCACCACCTTTGACTAGCGGGAGAGGGCGTGGGAATGAGCAGTTCTTC. This gives the protein CASSPPLTSGRGRGNEQFF. The chain has TRBV18 and TRBJ2-1; TRBD2 aligns across 12 bases. CDR1 and CDR2 (germline): KGHSH, LQKENI. The trim removed 0 bases at V and 7 bases at J, leaving 13 bases unmatched. The CDR3 is 19 amino acids.

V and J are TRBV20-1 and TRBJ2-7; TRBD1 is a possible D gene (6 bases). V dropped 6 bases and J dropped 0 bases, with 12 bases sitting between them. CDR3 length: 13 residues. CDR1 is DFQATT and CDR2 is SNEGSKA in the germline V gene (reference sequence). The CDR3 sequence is CSAIDRSSYEQYF. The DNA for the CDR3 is TGCAGTGCGATAGACAGGAGCTCCTACGAGCAGTACTTC.

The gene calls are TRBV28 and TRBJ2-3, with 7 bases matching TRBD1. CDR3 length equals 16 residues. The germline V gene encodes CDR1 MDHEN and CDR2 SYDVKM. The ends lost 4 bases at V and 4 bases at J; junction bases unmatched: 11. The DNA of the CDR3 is TGTGCCAGCAGTTCCTACAGGGGTAGTATGCCAGATACGCAGTATTTT. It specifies CASSSYRGSMPDTQYF.

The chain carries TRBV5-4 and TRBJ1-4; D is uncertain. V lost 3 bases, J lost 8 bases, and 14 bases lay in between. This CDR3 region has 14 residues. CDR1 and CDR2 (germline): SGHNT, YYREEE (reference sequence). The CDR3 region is CASSSPGEEEKLFF. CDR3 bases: TGTGCCAGCAGCTCCCCCGGGGAGGAGGAAAAACTGTTTTTT.

DNA for the CDR3: TGTGCCAGCAGTTCTGGTGGGGGAGGTGGCTACACCTTC. It specifies CASSSGGGGGYTF. The V call is TRBV25-1, the J call TRBJ1-2; D might be TRBD1 (5 bases). Per germline, CDR1 MGHDK and CDR2 SYGVNS. The CDR3 runs 13 residues. V was clipped by 5 bases and J by 7 bases, with 14 bases between them.

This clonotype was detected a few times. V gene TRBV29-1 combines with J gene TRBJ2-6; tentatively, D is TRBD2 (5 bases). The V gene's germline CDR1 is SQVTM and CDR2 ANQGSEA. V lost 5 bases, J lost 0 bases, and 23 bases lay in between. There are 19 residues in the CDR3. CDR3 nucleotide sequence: TGCAGCGTTTCGCTCCGGGGATCGAACATATACTCTGGGGCCAACGTCCTGACTTTC. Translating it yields CSVSLRGSNIYSGANVLTF.

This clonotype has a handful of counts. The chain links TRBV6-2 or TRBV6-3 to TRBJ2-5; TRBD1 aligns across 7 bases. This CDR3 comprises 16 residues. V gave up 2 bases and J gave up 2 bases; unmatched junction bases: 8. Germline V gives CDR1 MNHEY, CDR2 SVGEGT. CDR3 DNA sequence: TGTGCCAGCAGTTACCCAAACAGGGGATTACAAGAGACCCAGTACTTC. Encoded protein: CASSYPNRGLQETQYF.

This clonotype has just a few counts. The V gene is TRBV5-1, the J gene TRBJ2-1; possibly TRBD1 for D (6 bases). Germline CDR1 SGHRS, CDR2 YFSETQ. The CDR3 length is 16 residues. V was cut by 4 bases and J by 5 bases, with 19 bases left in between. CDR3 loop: CASSRFWDTGNNEQFF. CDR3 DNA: TGCGCCAGCAGCCGTTTCTGGGACACAGGTAACAATGAGCAGTTCTTC. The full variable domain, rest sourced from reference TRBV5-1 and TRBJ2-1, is KAGVTQTPRYLIKTRGQQVTLSCSPISGHRSVSWYQQTPGQGLQFLFEYFSETQRNKGNFPGRFSGRQFSNSRSEMNVSTLELGDSALYLCASSRFWDTGNNEQFFGPGTRLTVL.

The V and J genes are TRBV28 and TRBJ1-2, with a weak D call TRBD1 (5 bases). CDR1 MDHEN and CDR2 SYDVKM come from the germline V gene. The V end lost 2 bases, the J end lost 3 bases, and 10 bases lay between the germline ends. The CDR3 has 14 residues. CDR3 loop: CASSLGGLYYGYTF. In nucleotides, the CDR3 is TGTGCCAGCAGTTTAGGGGGACTCTACTATGGCTACACCTTC.

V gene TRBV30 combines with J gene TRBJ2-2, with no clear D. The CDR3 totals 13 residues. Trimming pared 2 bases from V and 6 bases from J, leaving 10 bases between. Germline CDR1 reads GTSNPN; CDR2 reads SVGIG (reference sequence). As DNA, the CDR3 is TGTGCCTGGAGTAGAAGCAACGCCGGGGAGCTGTTTTTT. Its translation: CAWSRSNAGELFF.

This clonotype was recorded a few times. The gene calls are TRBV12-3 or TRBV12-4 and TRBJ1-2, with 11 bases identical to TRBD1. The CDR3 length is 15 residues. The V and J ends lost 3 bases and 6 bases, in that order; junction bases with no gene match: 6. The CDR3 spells CASSLRTGGKDGYTF. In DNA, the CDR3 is TGTGCCAGCAGTTTGAGGACAGGGGGCAAGGATGGCTACACCTTC.

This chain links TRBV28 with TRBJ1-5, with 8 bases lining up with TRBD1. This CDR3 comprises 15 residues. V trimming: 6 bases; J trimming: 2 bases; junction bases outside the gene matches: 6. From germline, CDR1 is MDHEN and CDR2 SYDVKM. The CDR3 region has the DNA TGTGCCAGCAGCCGACAGGGGTTAGGCAATCAGCCCCAGCATTTT. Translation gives CASSRQGLGNQPQHF.

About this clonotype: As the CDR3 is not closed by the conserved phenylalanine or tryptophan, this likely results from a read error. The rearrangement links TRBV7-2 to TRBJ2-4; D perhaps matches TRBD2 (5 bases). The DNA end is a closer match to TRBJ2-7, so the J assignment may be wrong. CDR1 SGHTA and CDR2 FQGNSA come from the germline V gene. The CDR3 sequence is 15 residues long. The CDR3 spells CASSFLDFPLPEQYC. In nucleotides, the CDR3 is TGTGCCAGCAGCTTCCTGGACTTTCCCCTTCCCGAGCAGTACTGC.

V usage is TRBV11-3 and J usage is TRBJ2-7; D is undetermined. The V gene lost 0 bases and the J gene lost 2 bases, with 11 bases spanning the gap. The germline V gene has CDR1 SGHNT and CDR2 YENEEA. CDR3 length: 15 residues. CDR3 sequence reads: CASSLDFGPPYEQYF. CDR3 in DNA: TGTGCCAGCAGCTTAGATTTCGGACCTCCCTACGAGCAGTACTTC.

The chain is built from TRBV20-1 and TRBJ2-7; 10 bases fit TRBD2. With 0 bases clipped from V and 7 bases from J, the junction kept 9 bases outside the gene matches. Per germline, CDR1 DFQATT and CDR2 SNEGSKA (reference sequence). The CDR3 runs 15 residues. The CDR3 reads CSARDRASGGEEQYF. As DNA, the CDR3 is TGCAGTGCTAGAGATCGGGCTAGCGGGGGAGAGGAGCAGTACTTC.

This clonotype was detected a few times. CDR3 nucleotides: TGTGCCTGGAGCCAGGGCACGGTGTACAATGAGCAGTTCTTC. Protein product: CAWSQGTVYNEQFF. The rearrangement uses TRBV30 and TRBJ2-1; D possibly corresponds to TRBD1 (5 bases). The germline V and J ends were trimmed by 3 bases and 4 bases, with 13 bases remaining between them. Germline V gives CDR1 GTSNPN, CDR2 SVGIG (reference sequence). This CDR3 spans 14 amino acids.

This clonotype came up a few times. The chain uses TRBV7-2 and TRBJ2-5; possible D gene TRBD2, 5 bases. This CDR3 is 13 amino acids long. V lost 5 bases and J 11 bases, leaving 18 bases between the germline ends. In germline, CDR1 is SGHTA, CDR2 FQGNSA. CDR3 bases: TGTGCCAGCAGCGAAGACTACCTCTCGGAGCAGTACTTC. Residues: CASSEDYLSEQYF.

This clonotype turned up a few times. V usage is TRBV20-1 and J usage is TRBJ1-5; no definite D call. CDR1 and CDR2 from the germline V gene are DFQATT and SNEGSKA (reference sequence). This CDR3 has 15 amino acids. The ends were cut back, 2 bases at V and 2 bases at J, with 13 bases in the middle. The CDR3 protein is CSARKTSKGNQPQHF. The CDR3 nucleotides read TGCAGTGCTAGAAAGACCAGCAAAGGCAATCAGCCCCAGCATTTT.

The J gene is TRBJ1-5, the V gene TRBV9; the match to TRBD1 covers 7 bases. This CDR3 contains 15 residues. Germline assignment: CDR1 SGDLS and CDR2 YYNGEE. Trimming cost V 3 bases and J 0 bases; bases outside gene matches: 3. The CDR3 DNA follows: TGTGCCAGCAGCGCCGGGACAGATAGCAATCAGCCCCAGCATTTT. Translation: CASSAGTDSNQPQHF.

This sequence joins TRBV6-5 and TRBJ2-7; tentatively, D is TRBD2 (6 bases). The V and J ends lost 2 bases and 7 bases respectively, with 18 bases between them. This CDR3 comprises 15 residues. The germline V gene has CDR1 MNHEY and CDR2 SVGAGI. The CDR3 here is CASSYAGTPSGEQYF. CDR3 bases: TGTGCCAGCAGTTACGCCGGGACTCCCTCAGGGGAGCAGTACTTC.

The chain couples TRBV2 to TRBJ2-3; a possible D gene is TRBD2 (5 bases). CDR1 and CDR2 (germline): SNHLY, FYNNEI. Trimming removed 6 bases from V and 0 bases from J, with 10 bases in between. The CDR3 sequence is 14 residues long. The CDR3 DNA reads TGTGCCAGCAGCGCGGGCCTTAGCACAGATACGCAGTATTTT. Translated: CASSAGLSTDTQYF.

The CDR3 spells CASSTRDRRDEQYF. The CDR3 DNA follows: TGTGCCAGCAGCACCCGGGACAGGAGGGATGAGCAGTACTTC. The chain links TRBV7-3 to TRBJ2-5; 8 nucleotides match TRBD1. Per germline, CDR1 SGHTA and CDR2 FQGTGA. This CDR3 has 14 amino acids. The V gene end was trimmed by 5 bases and the J gene end by 11 bases; junction bases not matched to a gene: 13. Drawing the rest from reference TRBV7-3 and TRBJ2-5, the complete variable domain is GAGVSQTPSNKVTEKGKYVELRCDPISGHTALYWYRQSLGQGPEFLIYFQGTGAADDSGLPNDRFFAVRPEGSVSTLKIQRTERGDSAVYLCASSTRDRRDEQYFGPGTRLLVL.

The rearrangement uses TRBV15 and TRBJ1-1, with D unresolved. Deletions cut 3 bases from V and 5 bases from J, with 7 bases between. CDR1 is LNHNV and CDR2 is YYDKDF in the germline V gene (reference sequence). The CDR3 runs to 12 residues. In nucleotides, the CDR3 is TGTGCCACCAGCAGGAGAGATACTGAAGCTTTCTTT. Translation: CATSRRDTEAFF. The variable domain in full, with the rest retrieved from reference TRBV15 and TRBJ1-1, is DAMVIQNPRYQVTQFGKPVTLSCSQTLNHNVMYWYQQKSSQAPKLLFHYYDKDFNNEADTPDNFQSRRPNTSFCFLDIRSPGLGDTAMYLCATSRRDTEAFFGQGTRLTVV.

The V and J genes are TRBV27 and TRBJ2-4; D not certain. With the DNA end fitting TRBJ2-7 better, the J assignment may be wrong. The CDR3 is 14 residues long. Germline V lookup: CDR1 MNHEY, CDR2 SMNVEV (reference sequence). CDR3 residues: CASSLSGAPGEQYF. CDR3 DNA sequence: TGTGCCAGCAGTTTATCTGGCGCCCCCGGCGAGCAGTACTTC.

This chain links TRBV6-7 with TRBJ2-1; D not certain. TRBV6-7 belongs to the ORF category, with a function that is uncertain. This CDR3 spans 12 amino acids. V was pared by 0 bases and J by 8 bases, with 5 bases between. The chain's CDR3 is CASSYSAYEQFF. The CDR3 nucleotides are TGTGCCAGCAGTTACTCTGCCTATGAGCAGTTCTTC.

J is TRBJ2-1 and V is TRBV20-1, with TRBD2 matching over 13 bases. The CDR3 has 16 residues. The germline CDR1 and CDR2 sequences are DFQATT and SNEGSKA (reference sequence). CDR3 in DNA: TGCAGCCCCCGGACTAGCGGGAGTTATTTGGACAATGAGCAGTTCTTC. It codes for CSPRTSGSYLDNEQFF.

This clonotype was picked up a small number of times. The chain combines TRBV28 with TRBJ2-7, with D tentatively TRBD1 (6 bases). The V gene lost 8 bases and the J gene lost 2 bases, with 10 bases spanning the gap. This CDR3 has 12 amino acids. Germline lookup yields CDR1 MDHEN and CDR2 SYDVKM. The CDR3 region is CASRTETYEQYF. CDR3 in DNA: TGTGCCAGCCGGACAGAAACCTACGAGCAGTACTTC.

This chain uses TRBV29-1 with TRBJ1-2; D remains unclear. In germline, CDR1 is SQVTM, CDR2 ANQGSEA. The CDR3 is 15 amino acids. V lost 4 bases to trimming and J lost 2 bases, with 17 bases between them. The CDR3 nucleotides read TGCAGCGTTGGGGAAGGAGGTTCCCACAACTATGGCTACACCTTC. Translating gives CSVGEGGSHNYGYTF. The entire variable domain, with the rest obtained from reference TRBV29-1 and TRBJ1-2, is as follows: SAVISQKPSRDICQRGTSLTIQCQVDSQVTMMFWYRQQPGQSLTLIATANQGSEATYESGFVIDKFPISRPNLTFSTLTVSNMSPEDSSIYLCSVGEGGSHNYGYTFGSGTRLTVV.

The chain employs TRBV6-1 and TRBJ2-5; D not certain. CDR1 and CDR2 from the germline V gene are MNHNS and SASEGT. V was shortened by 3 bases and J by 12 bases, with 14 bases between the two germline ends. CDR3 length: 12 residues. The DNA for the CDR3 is TGTGCCAGCAGTGATGAGATCTTAGATGAGTACTTC. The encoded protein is CASSDEILDEYF.

CDR3 region: CASSLTTGNGDGYTF. The CDR3 DNA is TGTGCCAGCAGTTTAACCACAGGGAATGGTGATGGCTACACCTTC. The V gene is TRBV27, the J gene TRBJ1-2, with D maybe TRBD1 (6 bases). Germline V gives CDR1 MNHEY, CDR2 SMNVEV (reference sequence). This CDR3 is 15 amino acids long. Trimming cost V 2 bases and J 6 bases, with 16 bases left between them.